These T cell receptor beta chains were read from a single sample in a study of cytomegalovirus exposure and HLA in healthy donors. The data were produced by immunoSEQ multiplex PCR, yet TCRdb's version contains in-frame clones alone and is incomplete. Altogether roughly 160,000 clones are present, about 80% being singletons, with the ten largest covering roughly 4.4%. The sample comprised PBMCs. These receptors all come from a young man in good health and CMV-seronegative. Each CDR3 is given with its conserved first and last residue. A D gene is named only where the DNA matches it firmly. The size field is filled for only some rows; it gives once, few, many or a size class.

J: TRBJ1-2; V: TRBV5-6; size: -; D: -; CDR3: CASSSRTIIFYGYTF; DNA: TGTGCCAGCAGCTCCCGGACAATTATTTTCTATGGCTACACCTTC
J: TRBJ1-2; V: TRBV7-2; size: -; D: -; CDR3: CASSSPAGLGYTF; DNA: TGTGCCAGCAGCTCCCCGGCGGGGCTTGGCTACACCTTC
J: TRBJ1-1; V: TRBV19; size: -; D: -; CDR3: CASEDSMNTEAFF; DNA: TGTGCCAGCGAGGACAGTATGAACACTGAAGCTTTCTTT
J: TRBJ2-7; V: TRBV5-6; size: -; D: TRBD2; CDR3: CASSLEASGREVSYEQYF; DNA: TGTGCCAGCAGCTTGGAGGCTAGCGGGAGGGAAGTTTCCTACGAGCAGTACTTC
J: TRBJ2-7; V: TRBV29-1; size: -; D: -; CDR3: CSALVSGNEQYF; DNA: TGCAGCGCCTTGGTCAGCGGAAACGAGCAGTACTTC
J: TRBJ2-7; V: TRBV7-2; size: -; D: -; CDR3: CASSLVTASYEQYF; DNA: TGTGCCAGCAGCTTAGTGACAGCCTCCTACGAGCAGTACTTC
J: TRBJ1-1; V: TRBV9; size: -; D: -; CDR3: CASSPRTVYTEAFF; DNA: TGTGCCAGCAGCCCTCGGACAGTCTACACTGAAGCTTTCTTT
J: TRBJ1-6; V: TRBV6-6; size: few; D: -; CDR3: CASSQTEINSPLHF; DNA: TGTGCCAGCAGCCAGACAGAGATAAATTCACCCCTCCACTTT
J: TRBJ2-2; V: TRBV28; size: -; D: TRBD1; CDR3: CASSRTGGHTGELFF; DNA: TGTGCCAGCAGTCGGACAGGGGGTCACACCGGGGAGCTGTTTTTT
J: TRBJ2-3; V: TRBV7-3; size: -; D: TRBD2; CDR3: CASSLSGGLTDTQYF; DNA: TGTGCCAGCAGCCTTAGCGGGGGCCTCACAGATACGCAGTATTTT
J: TRBJ2-1; V: TRBV6-4; size: -; D: TRBD1; CDR3: CASSQGASSYNEQFF; DNA: TGTGCCAGCAGCCAGGGGGCGAGCTCCTACAATGAGCAGTTCTTC
J: TRBJ1-5; V: TRBV27; size: -; D: TRBD1; CDR3: CASSLYTGELHF; DNA: TGTGCCAGCAGTTTATATACAGGGGAGTTGCATTTT
J: TRBJ2-3; V: TRBV4-1; size: -; D: -; CDR3: CASSQIGGGTQYF; DNA: TGCGCCAGCAGCCAAATAGGGGGTGGTACGCAGTATTTT
J: TRBJ2-3; V: TRBV2; size: -; D: TRBD2; CDR3: CASVRGGGTDTQYF; DNA: TGTGCCAGCGTCCGTGGGGGGGGCACAGATACGCAGTATTTT
J: TRBJ2-1; V: TRBV4-3; size: few; D: TRBD2; CDR3: CASRGTSGGLSYNEQFF; DNA: TGCGCCAGCAGGGGGACTAGCGGGGGCTTATCCTACAATGAGCAGTTCTTC
J: TRBJ2-3; V: TRBV11-3; size: -; D: -; CDR3: CASSLFNTDTQYF; DNA: TGTGCCAGCAGCTTATTTAACACAGATACGCAGTATTTT
J: TRBJ1-3; V: TRBV9; size: -; D: -; CDR3: CASSVVPDSSGNTIYF; DNA: TGTGCCAGCAGCGTAGTTCCCGACAGTTCTGGAAACACCATATATTTT
J: TRBJ2-6; V: TRBV2; size: -; D: -; CDR3: CASRTRLFGSGANVLTF; DNA: TGTGCCAGTCGAACTAGATTATTTGGCTCTGGGGCCAACGTCCTGACTTTC
J: TRBJ2-2; V: TRBV7-2; size: -; D: -; CDR3: CASSLVSGELFF; DNA: TGTGCCAGCAGCTTAGTATCCGGGGAGCTGTTTTTT
J: TRBJ1-6; V: TRBV2; size: -; D: TRBD1; CDR3: CASKRDRRSDNSPLHF; DNA: TGTGCCAGCAAACGGGACAGGAGAAGTGATAATTCACCCCTCCACTTT
J: TRBJ2-7; V: TRBV7-9; size: -; D: -; CDR3: CASSLGRGGEQYF; DNA: TGTGCCAGCAGCTTAGGCAGAGGTGGCGAGCAGTACTTC